This T cell receptor beta chain was observed in a study of blood T cell repertoires in COVID-19. Across the study: The study drew acute and convalescent COVID-19 samples from the United States, Italy and Spain. In each case, the material was cDNA or gDNA derived from T cells, B-cell-depleted T cells, or PBMCs.

Authors' processing steps: Amplification of reference gene primers was used by the study to estimate nucleated cell counts. TCRdb keeps only in-frame clones here, not all; method: immunoSEQ multiplex PCR. The V and J calls and clone size come from that table; D and trimming were worked out from the DNA. The sample has 60,000 to 85,000 clones; around four fifths are singletons. This CDR3 is 13 amino acids long. The ends were cut back, 3 bases at V and 11 bases at J, with 14 bases in the middle. Germline V gives CDR1 MGHRA, CDR2 YSYEKL. The receptor was derived from a man between 65 and 79 years old with acute or convalescent COVID-19. Source material: peripheral blood. This chain uses TRBV4-1 with TRBJ1-5; D gene unclear. CDR3 sequence reads: CASSQRRGQAQHF. CDR3 nucleotide sequence: TGCGCCAGCAGCCAGAGGCGGGGTCAAGCCCAGCATTTT.